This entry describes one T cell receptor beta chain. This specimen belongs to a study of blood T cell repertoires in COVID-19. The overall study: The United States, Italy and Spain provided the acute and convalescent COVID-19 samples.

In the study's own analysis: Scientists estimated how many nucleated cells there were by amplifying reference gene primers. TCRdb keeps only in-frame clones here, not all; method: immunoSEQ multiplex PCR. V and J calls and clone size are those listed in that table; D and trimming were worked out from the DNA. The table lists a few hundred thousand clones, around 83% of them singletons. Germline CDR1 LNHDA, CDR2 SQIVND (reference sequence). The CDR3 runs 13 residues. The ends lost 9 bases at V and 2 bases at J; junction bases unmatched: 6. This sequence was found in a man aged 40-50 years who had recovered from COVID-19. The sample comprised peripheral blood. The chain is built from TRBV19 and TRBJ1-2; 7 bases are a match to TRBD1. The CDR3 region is CARDRASNYGYTF. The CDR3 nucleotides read TGTGCCAGAGACAGGGCCTCCAACTATGGCTACACCTTC.